The rows below give T cell receptor beta chains drawn from one sample of a study of blood T cell repertoires in COVID-19. TCRdb keeps only in-frame clones here, not all; method: immunoSEQ multiplex PCR. Here the sample spans 65,000 to 70,000 clones, 65% to 80% being singletons. Material for sequencing was peripheral blood. These receptors came from a human donor in a cohort sampled during active COVID-19. Each CDR3 is given with its conserved first and last residue.

J gene: TRBJ2-1; V gene: TRBV27; CDR3 length: 13; CDR3 protein: CASSLSHGNEQFF
J gene: TRBJ2-7; V gene: TRBV5-1; CDR3 length: 15; CDR3 protein: CASSLVPGQQSEQYF
J gene: TRBJ1-6; V gene: TRBV9; CDR3 length: 15; CDR3 protein: CASSEGDRDNSPLHF
J gene: TRBJ1-3; V gene: TRBV28; CDR3 length: 12; CDR3 protein: CASNQQGNTIYF
J gene: TRBJ2-7; V gene: TRBV6-5; CDR3 length: 12; CDR3 protein: CASRVGAYEQYF
J gene: TRBJ1-5; V gene: TRBV7-2; CDR3 length: 15; CDR3 protein: CASSSVAVNNQPQHF
J gene: TRBJ2-2; V gene: TRBV9; CDR3 length: 16; CDR3 protein: CASSVDSGRATGELFF
J gene: TRBJ2-2; V gene: TRBV19; CDR3 length: 14; CDR3 protein: CASSITSGSGELFF
J gene: -; V gene: TRBV7-8; CDR3 length: 14; CDR3 protein: CASSKTGPWDEQFF
J gene: TRBJ1-1; V gene: TRBV21-1; CDR3 length: 14; CDR3 protein: CASSEGQGGTEAFF
J gene: TRBJ2-1; V gene: TRBV7-8; CDR3 length: 16; CDR3 protein: CASSSRSSADYNEQFF
J gene: TRBJ2-7; V gene: TRBV11-3; CDR3 length: 16; CDR3 protein: CASSFDLTRGHYEQYF
J gene: TRBJ2-3; V gene: TRBV4-3; CDR3 length: 14; CDR3 protein: CASSPDRYTDTQYF
J gene: TRBJ1-2; V gene: TRBV6-2/TRBV6-3; CDR3 length: 12; CDR3 protein: CASSREGYGYTF
J gene: TRBJ2-7; V gene: TRBV2; CDR3 length: 15; CDR3 protein: CASSVGPGTAYEQYF
J gene: TRBJ2-1; V gene: TRBV19; CDR3 length: 15; CDR3 protein: CASSPGRGFYNEQFF